The clone carrying this T cell receptor (beta chain) appeared a few times. This record belongs to a study of CD8+ T cells in alopecia areata. Study context: The drug, oral tofacitinib, was given to treated patients at 5 to 10 mg twice daily.

Treatment reported: oral pan-JAK inhibitor, 5-10 mg twice daily. Per germline, CDR1 MGHDK and CDR2 SYGVNS. V gave up 5 bases and J gave up 9 bases, with 6 bases separating them. The CDR3 is made up of 10 amino acids. It was cDNA, reverse transcribed from extracted RNA, that served as the sequencing template. The assay was immunoSEQ multiplex PCR, and TCRdb's table has in-frame clones only and misses some. Counted here are 120,000 or so clones, about three fifths occurring once; the ten biggest clones make up under 35%. The V gene is TRBV25-1, the J gene TRBJ2-3; D may match TRBD1 or TRBD2 (5 bases each). The sample in question was CD8+ T cells sorted from blood, obtained at week 4, from a patient treated with tofacitinib. The TCR sequence derives from a human donor with alopecia areata. The CDR3 coding sequence is TGTGCCAGCAGTCGGGGCACGCAGTATTTT. Amino acid sequence: CASSRGTQYF.